Described below is a single T cell receptor (beta chain) sequence and its context. Its antigen is unidentified. The repertoire was sequenced with immunoSEQ multiplex PCR; TCRdb's copy has only in-frame clones and lacks some. The table lists 150,000 to 200,000 clones, 92% of them singletons. The sample originates from a study of T cell responses to AZD1222 COVID-19 vaccine. V gave up 10 bases and J gave up 4 bases, with 14 bases separating them. This CDR3 has 13 amino acids. Germline CDR1 is ENHRY and CDR2 is SYGVKD. Second-dose timings of about 4 or about 12 weeks were pooled. Whole-study results and caveats: Repertoires were sampled only after the peak T cell response.

The receptor was isolated from an adult who received the AZD1222 COVID-19 vaccine. The specimen comprised peripheral blood, sampled 28 days after the second AZD1222 dose. V gene TRBV10-3 combines with J gene TRBJ1-5, with D maybe TRBD1 (6 bases). The CDR3 sequence: CATTGFGNQPQHF. Here the CDR3 DNA reads TGTGCCACCACAGGGTTTGGAAATCAGCCCCAGCATTTT.